These 19 T cell receptor beta chains share one sample of origin, sequenced in a study of PD-1 blockade in classical Hodgkin lymphoma. All patients experienced relapse after autologous stem cell transplantation, and brentuximab vedotin exposure was variable. Assay: immunoSEQ multiplex PCR; the TCRdb copy retains only in-frame clones and omits some. The profile shows about 58,000 clones, around 93% of them singletons. This material consisted of peripheral blood mononuclear cells (PBMCs), taken before the second cycle of nivolumab. The receptors originated from a human donor with classical Hodgkin lymphoma.

This chain connects TRBV27 to TRBJ1-2, with D perhaps TRBD1 (6 bases). Trimming left V 6 bases short and J 3 bases short, with 11 bases between. Germline V lookup: CDR1 MNHEY, CDR2 SMNVEV (reference sequence). This CDR3 comprises 13 residues. CDR3 bases: TGTGCCAGCAGCCAGACAGGACACTATGGCTACACCTTC. It encodes CASSQTGHYGYTF.

In regard to this clone: The DNA is left out, because the CDR3 cannot be placed on it with certainty; the CDR3 is given as TCRdb lists it. The V gene is TRBV29-1, the J gene TRBJ1-5. CDR1 is SQVTM and CDR2 is ANQGSEA in the germline V gene. The CDR3 is made up of 17 amino acids, end residues included. The CDR3 protein is CSVVFWHPRGGNQPQHF.

The genes are TRBV5-1 and TRBJ2-1; D is possibly TRBD2 (6 bases). The V end lost 2 bases, the J end lost 0 bases, and 9 bases lay between the germline ends. Germline V lookup: CDR1 SGHRS, CDR2 YFSETQ. This CDR3 is 15 amino acids long. CDR3 nucleotide sequence: TGCGCCAGCAGCTTACGGGAGCTCTCCTACAATGAGCAGTTCTTC. Translating it yields CASSLRELSYNEQFF.

The chain carries TRBV7-8 and TRBJ1-1, with a possible D match to TRBD1 (5 bases). Trimming removed 1 base from V and 3 bases from J, with 9 bases in between. The length of the CDR3 is 14 residues. Germline V CDR1 and CDR2: SGHVS, FQNEAQ. DNA of the CDR3: TGTGCCAGCAGCTTAGGGCAGGGATACACTGAAGCTTTCTTT. Its protein product is CASSLGQGYTEAFF.

The rearrangement joins TRBV7-6 to TRBJ2-2, with TRBD1 identical over 8 bases. J lost 3 bases, V lost 4 bases, and 4 bases had no gene match. Germline V gives CDR1 SGHVS, CDR2 FNYEAQ. There are 15 residues in the CDR3. The chain's CDR3 is CASSSTTGDTGELFF. The CDR3 region has the DNA TGTGCCAGCAGCTCTACGACAGGGGACACCGGGGAGCTGTTTTTT.

The chain couples TRBV11-2 to TRBJ2-1; the match to TRBD1 covers 9 bases. In germline, CDR1 is SGHAT, CDR2 FQNNGV. J gave up 7 bases and V 3 bases, and 10 bases lay outside the gene matches. This CDR3 region has 16 residues. CDR3 in amino acids: CASSLTPGTGFNEQFF. CDR3 bases: TGTGCCAGCAGCTTGACACCCGGGACAGGGTTTAATGAGCAGTTCTTC.

The chain carries TRBV7-9 and TRBJ1-4, with 9 bases matching TRBD1. CDR3 size: 15 residues. Germline loops: CDR1 SEHNR, CDR2 FQNEAQ (reference sequence). After removal of 3 bases from V and 5 bases from J, the junction contained 4 bases not matched to a gene. The CDR3 DNA is TGTGCCAGCAGCTTGGCCGGGACAGGGAATGAAAAACTGTTTTTT. This gives the protein CASSLAGTGNEKLFF.

The chain carries TRBV29-1 and TRBJ1-2; D uncertain. Germline assignment: CDR1 SQVTM and CDR2 ANQGSEA. The ends were cut back, 4 bases at V and 8 bases at J, with 20 bases in the middle. The CDR3 extends over 14 amino acids. CDR3 region: CSVGRPNIPKGYTF. The CDR3, as DNA: TGCAGCGTTGGAAGGCCGAATATTCCTAAGGGCTACACCTTC.

This chain connects TRBV19 to TRBJ2-5, with D unresolved. TRBJ2-7 explains the end of the DNA better; the J call may be wrong. Germline CDR1 reads LNHDA; CDR2 reads SQIVND (reference sequence). The CDR3 length is 14 residues. The CDR3 DNA reads TGTGCCACCCTCTCCCCGGGTGGTCACTACGAGCAGTACTTC. Translating it yields CATLSPGGHYEQYF.

The gene calls are TRBV4-3 and TRBJ2-5, with 7 bases fitting TRBD2. Germline values: CDR1 LGHNA, CDR2 YSLEER. The CDR3 sequence is 16 residues long. The ends lost 0 bases at V and 4 bases at J; junction bases unmatched: 8. The CDR3 region has the DNA TGCGCCAGCAGCCAAGATTCAGGGAGGGGAAGAGAGACCCAGTACTTC. It translates to CASSQDSGRGRETQYF.

The chain recombines TRBV2 with TRBJ2-3; no firm D call. V was shortened by 8 bases and J by 3 bases, with 18 bases between the two germline ends. The CDR3 covers 15 residues. CDR1 and CDR2 from the germline V gene are SNHLY and FYNNEI. This CDR3 is CASAGNGVGTDTQYF. CDR3 coding DNA: TGTGCCAGCGCCGGAAATGGGGTTGGAACAGATACGCAGTATTTT.

The chain links TRBV6-6 to TRBJ2-7, with D possibly being TRBD2 (6 bases). The CDR3 spans 16 residues. Trimming stripped 6 bases from V and 3 bases from J, with 21 bases between. CDR1 and CDR2 (germline): MNHNY, SVGAGI (reference sequence). The CDR3 region is CASSPTGGVISYEQYF. The DNA of the CDR3 is TGTGCCAGCAGCCCAACCGGCGGGGTTATAAGCTACGAGCAGTACTTC.

This chain joins TRBV27 and TRBJ2-1, with D possibly being TRBD1 (5 bases). The CDR3 spans 15 residues. In germline, CDR1 is MNHEY, CDR2 SMNVEV (reference sequence). V was pared by 3 bases and J by 6 bases, with 15 bases between. As DNA, the CDR3 is TGTGCCAGCAGTTTCCATCCATTTGGGGCCAATGAGCAGTTCTTC. Protein: CASSFHPFGANEQFF.

This chain links TRBV6-5 with TRBJ1-6, with TRBD1 matching 9 bases. The CDR3 length is 14 residues. Germline V gives CDR1 MNHEY, CDR2 SVGAGI. The junction had 2 bases not matched to a gene; V was cut back by 4 bases and J by 7 bases. The CDR3 spells CASSSGTGNSPLHF. CDR3 nucleotide sequence: TGTGCCAGCAGTTCTGGGACAGGGAATTCACCCCTCCACTTT.

The V gene is TRBV4-3, the J gene TRBJ1-1, with 10 bases fitting TRBD1. This CDR3 has 16 amino acids. Germline CDR1 is LGHNA and CDR2 is YSLEER. V shed 4 bases, J shed 5 bases, and the junction held 10 bases outside the gene matches. CDR3 in amino acids: CASSLLGQGGDTEAFF. The CDR3 nucleotides are TGCGCCAGCAGCCTCCTCGGACAGGGGGGGGATACTGAAGCTTTCTTT.

V gene TRBV4-2 combines with J gene TRBJ2-7, with TRBD2 identical over 16 bases. Per the germline V gene, CDR1 is LGHNA and CDR2 is YNFKEQ. After removal of 1 base from V and 2 bases from J, the junction contained 5 bases not matched to a gene. The CDR3 is 18 amino acids. CDR3 DNA sequence: TGTGCCAGCAGCCAAGGCCCGGGACTAGCGGGAGGGGCCTACGAGCAGTACTTC. Translated: CASSQGPGLAGGAYEQYF.

V gene TRBV6-6 combines with J gene TRBJ1-2; D is possibly TRBD1 (5 bases). The CDR3 runs 15 residues. V was cut by 2 bases and J by 3 bases, with 13 bases left in between. The germline CDR1 and CDR2 sequences are MNHNY and SVGAGI (reference sequence). The DNA of the CDR3 is TGTGCCAGCAGTTACCATCCAGGGACGGACTATGGCTACACCTTC. Its translation is CASSYHPGTDYGYTF.

The genes are TRBV27 and TRBJ2-1; tentative D call: TRBD2 (6 bases). Germline values: CDR1 MNHEY, CDR2 SMNVEV (reference sequence). V lost 1 base and J 0 bases, leaving 16 bases between the germline ends. The CDR3 loop spans 18 amino acids. The CDR3 is CASSLYLSGVGSYNEQFF. The CDR3, as DNA: TGTGCCAGCAGTTTATATCTCTCGGGGGTCGGCTCCTACAATGAGCAGTTCTTC.

This chain joins TRBV28 and TRBJ2-7, with 8 nucleotides matching TRBD1. This CDR3 has 16 amino acids. CDR1 MDHEN and CDR2 SYDVKM come from the germline V gene. J gave up 4 bases and V 2 bases, and 10 bases lay outside the gene matches. This CDR3 is CASSLLPGQAKYEQYF. The CDR3 DNA sequence: TGTGCCAGCAGTTTACTCCCGGGACAGGCCAAATACGAGCAGTACTTC.